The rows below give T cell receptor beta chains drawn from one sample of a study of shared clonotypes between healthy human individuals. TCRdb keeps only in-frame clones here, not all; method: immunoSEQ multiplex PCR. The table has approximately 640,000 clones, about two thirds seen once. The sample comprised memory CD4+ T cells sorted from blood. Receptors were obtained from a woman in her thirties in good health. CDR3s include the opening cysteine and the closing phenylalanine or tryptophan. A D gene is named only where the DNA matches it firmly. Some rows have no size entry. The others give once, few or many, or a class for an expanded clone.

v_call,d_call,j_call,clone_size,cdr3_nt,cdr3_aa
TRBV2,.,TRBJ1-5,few,TGTGCCAGCAGTAAAGACAGGATGGGTCAGCCCCAGCATTTT,CASSKDRMGQPQHF
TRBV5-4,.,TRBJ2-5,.,TGTGCCAGCAGCTTTGGCATTGGGGAGACCCAGTACTTC,CASSFGIGETQYF
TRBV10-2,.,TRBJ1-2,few,TGCGCCAGCAGTGAATCCAGGGACTATGGCTACACCTTC,CASSESRDYGYTF
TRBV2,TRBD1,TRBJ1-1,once,TGTGCCAGCAGGACAGGGAAGGTGAACACTGAAGCTTTCTTT,CASRTGKVNTEAFF
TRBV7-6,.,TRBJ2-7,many,TGTGCCAGCAGCACGCCCAGTGGGGAAAGGAACGAGCAGTACTTC,CASSTPSGERNEQYF
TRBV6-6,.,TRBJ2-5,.,TGTGCCAGCAGTTATGTGGCAGGGAGGCGAGAGACCCAGTACTTC,CASSYVAGRRETQYF
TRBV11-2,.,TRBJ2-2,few,TGTGCCAGCACCGCGGTTACGGTGAACACCGGGGAGCTGTTTTTT,CASTAVTVNTGELFF
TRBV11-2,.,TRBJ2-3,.,TGTGCCAGCAGCCGGCTCCTTACGCAGTATTTT,CASSRLLTQYF
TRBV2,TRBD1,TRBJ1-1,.,TGTGCCAGCGAAGGGACAGGGGGCCGCGGGGTGACTGAAGCTTTTTTT,CASEGTGGRGVTEAFF
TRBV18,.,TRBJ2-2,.,TGTGCCAGCTCACCGAGCCTAGCAAAAGACGGGGAGCTGTTTTTT,CASSPSLAKDGELFF
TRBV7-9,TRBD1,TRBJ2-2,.,TGTGCCAGCACCCCCGGGACAGGGGGTTCCGGGGAGCTGTTTTTT,CASTPGTGGSGELFF
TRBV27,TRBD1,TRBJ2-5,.,TGTGCCAGCTCCCCGCACAGGACAGGGCGGGAGACCCAGTACTTC,CASSPHRTGRETQYF
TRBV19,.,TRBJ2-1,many,TGTGCCAGTAGTTCCTCCGGGACTCCGGGTGGTGAGCAGTTCTTC,CASSSSGTPGGEQFF
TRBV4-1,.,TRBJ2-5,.,TGCGCCAGCAGCCAAGCAAGCAGCCAAGAGACCCAGTACTTC,CASSQASSQETQYF
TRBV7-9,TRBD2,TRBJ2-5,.,TGTGCCAGCAGCTTAGCACTAGCGGGGACCAAAGGGGAGACCCAGTACTTC,CASSLALAGTKGETQYF
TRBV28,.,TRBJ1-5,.,TGTGCCAGCTCTGGAGGGGGGGGCAATCAGCCCCAGCATTTT,CASSGGGGNQPQHF
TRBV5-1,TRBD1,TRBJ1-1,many,TGCGCCAGCAGCGGGACAGGGCCCCAGAACACTGAAGCTTTCTTT,CASSGTGPQNTEAFF
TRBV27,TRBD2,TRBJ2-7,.,TGTGCCAGCTTCGGGAGGAGGTACGAGCAGTACTTC,CASFGRRYEQYF
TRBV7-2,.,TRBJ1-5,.,TGTGCCAGCAGCTTAGTTAGGGAGTCGGGGCAGCCCCAGCATTTT,CASSLVRESGQPQHF